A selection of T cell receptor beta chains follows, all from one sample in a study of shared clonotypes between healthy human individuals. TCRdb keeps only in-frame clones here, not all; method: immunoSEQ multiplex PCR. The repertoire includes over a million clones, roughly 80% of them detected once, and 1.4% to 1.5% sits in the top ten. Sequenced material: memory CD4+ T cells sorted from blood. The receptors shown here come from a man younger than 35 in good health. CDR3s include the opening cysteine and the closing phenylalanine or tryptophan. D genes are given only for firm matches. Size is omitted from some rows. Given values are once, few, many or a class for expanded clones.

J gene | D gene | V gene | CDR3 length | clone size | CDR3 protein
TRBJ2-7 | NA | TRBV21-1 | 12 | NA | CASMGLSYEQYF
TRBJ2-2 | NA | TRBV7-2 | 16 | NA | CASSLNAGANTGELFF
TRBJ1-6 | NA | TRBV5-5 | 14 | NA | CASSLGAFEAPLHF
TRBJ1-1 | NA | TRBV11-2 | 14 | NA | CASSLDTAITEAFF
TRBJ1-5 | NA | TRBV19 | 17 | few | CASSISTRRYSNQPQHF
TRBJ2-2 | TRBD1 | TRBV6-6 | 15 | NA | CASSARDRVAGELFF
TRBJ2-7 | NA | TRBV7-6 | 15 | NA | CASSLDPSSSYEQYF
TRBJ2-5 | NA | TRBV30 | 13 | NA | CAWSGVVLETQYF
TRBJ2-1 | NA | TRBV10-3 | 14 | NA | CAIRSGQLYNEQFF
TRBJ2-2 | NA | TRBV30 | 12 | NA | CAWSVQTGELFF
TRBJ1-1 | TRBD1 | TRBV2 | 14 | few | CAISKDRGLTEAFF
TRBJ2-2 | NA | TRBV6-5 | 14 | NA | CASRYRGVTGELFF
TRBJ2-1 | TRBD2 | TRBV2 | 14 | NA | CASSDGLGSLEQFF
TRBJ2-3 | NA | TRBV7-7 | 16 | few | CASSLAPGKSADTQYF
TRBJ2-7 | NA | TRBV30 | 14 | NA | CAWRPRGRRYEQYF
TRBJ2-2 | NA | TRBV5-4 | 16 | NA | CASSLDFGRNTGELFF
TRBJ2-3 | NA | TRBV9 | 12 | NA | CASGGPRDTQYF
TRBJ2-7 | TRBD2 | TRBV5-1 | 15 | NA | CASSLGGLAVYEQYF
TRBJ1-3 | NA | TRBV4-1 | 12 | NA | CASSGPGNTIYF
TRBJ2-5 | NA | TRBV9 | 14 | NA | CASSVDTGKETQYF
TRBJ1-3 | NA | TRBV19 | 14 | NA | CASTRGSPGNTIYF
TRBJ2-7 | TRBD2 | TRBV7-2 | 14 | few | CASSVSGTAYEQYF
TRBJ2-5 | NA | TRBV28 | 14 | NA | CASSLSPAQETQYF
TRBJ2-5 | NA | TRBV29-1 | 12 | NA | CSVATAQETQYF
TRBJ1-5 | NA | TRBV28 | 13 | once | CASTPGPQQPQHF
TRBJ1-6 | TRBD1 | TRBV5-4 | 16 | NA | CASSLGQGSYNSPLHF
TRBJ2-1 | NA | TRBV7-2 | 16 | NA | CASSPWGEGRESEQFF
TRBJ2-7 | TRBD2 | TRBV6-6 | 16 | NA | CASSYLGLAGGAEQYF
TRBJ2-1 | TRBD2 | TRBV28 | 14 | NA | CASSVSGGRIEQFF
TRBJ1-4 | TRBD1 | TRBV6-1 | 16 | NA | CASSEITPGGREKLFF